These 7 T cell receptor beta chains originate from one sample sequenced in a study of T cell responses to AZD1222 COVID-19 vaccine. Sequenced by immunoSEQ multiplex PCR; TCRdb stores in-frame clones only, minus some. The data contain about 130,000 clones, 80% to 90% of them seen just once; the ten biggest clones take up 8% to 10%. Sequences were derived from peripheral blood, sampled 28 days after the second AZD1222 dose. All receptors derive from an adult who received the AZD1222 COVID-19 vaccine.

The chain employs TRBV18 and TRBJ1-1; 7 positions match TRBD1. Germline values: CDR1 KGHSH, CDR2 LQKENI. This CDR3 has 17 amino acids. J was trimmed by 12 bases and V by 4 bases; bases with no gene match: 23. Here the CDR3 reads CASSHALIGDSSSGSFF. CDR3 nucleotide sequence: TGTGCCAGCTCACACGCGTTAATTGGGGACAGCAGTTCTGGGTCTTTCTTT.

The chain has TRBV27 and TRBJ2-2; D gene ambiguous. CDR1 is MNHEY, CDR2 SMNVEV, per germline (reference sequence). V was cut by 6 bases and J by 0 bases, with 8 bases left in between. This CDR3 is built from 14 residues. The CDR3 loop reads CASRGLSNTGELFF. Written as DNA, the CDR3 is TGTGCCAGCAGAGGCCTTTCGAACACCGGGGAGCTGTTTTTT.

This chain links TRBV19 with TRBJ2-5, with 8 bases matching TRBD1. V gave up 7 bases and J gave up 4 bases; unmatched junction bases: 5. Germline V gene sequence: CDR1 LNHDA, CDR2 SQIVND (reference sequence). The CDR3 covers 13 residues. The CDR3 region is CASTKDRGETQYF. CDR3 nucleotide sequence: TGTGCCAGTACCAAAGACAGGGGAGAGACCCAGTACTTC.

The V gene is TRBV7-3, the J gene TRBJ1-2; 9 nucleotides align to TRBD1. The CDR3 has 13 amino acids. Germline V gene lookup returns CDR1 SGHTA and CDR2 FQGTGA. V lost 5 bases and J lost 7; bases outside the gene matches: 5. The CDR3 is CASSLGTGLGYTF. CDR3 bases: TGTGCCAGCAGCCTCGGGACAGGGCTTGGCTACACCTTC. Full variable domain (rest looked up from reference TRBV7-3 and TRBJ1-2): GAGVSQTPSNKVTEKGKYVELRCDPISGHTALYWYRQSLGQGPEFLIYFQGTGAADDSGLPNDRFFAVRPEGSVSTLKIQRTERGDSAVYLCASSLGTGLGYTFGSGTRLTVV.

The CDR3 reads CASSPAGARGLGNTIYF. The DNA for the CDR3 is TGTGCCAGCTCACCCGCGGGGGCCAGGGGGCTTGGAAACACCATATATTTT. This chain links TRBV18 with TRBJ1-3; TRBD1 matches at 8 bases. The trim removed 3 bases at V and 3 bases at J, leaving 10 bases unmatched. Germline loops: CDR1 KGHSH, CDR2 LQKENI. The CDR3 has 17 residues.

The J gene is TRBJ2-7, the V gene TRBV27; perhaps D is TRBD1 or TRBD2 (5 bases each). Germline V CDR1 and CDR2: MNHEY, SMNVEV (reference sequence). Trimming shortened V by 5 bases and J by 4 bases, and 15 bases separated the two germline ends. The CDR3 spans 14 residues. The CDR3 nucleotides read TGTGCCAGCAGTCGACAGACTACATCTTACGAGCAGTACTTC. It translates to CASSRQTTSYEQYF.

This clone was seen only a few times. The CDR3 does not close with the conserved phenylalanine or tryptophan, likely indicating a read error. No DNA is shown, since the ends of the CDR3 on it are uncertain; the CDR3 is the one TCRdb lists. This sequence joins TRBV30 and TRBJ1-2. CDR1 GTSNPN and CDR2 SVGIG come from the germline V gene (reference sequence). The CDR3 spans 11 amino acids, including both terminal residues. CDR3 in amino acids: CAFSSLDSRRY.